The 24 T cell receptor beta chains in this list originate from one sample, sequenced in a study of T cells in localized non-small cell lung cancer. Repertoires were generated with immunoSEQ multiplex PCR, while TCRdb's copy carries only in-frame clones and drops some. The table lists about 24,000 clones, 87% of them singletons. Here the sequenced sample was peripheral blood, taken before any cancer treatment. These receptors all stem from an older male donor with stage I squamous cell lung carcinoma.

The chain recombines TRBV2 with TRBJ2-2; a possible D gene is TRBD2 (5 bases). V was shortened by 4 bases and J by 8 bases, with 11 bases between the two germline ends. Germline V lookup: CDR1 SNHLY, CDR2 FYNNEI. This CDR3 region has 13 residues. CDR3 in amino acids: CASSGWGAGELFF. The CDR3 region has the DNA TGTGCCAGCAGTGGGTGGGGAGCTGGGGAGCTGTTTTTT. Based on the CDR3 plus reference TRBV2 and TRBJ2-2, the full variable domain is EPEVTQTPSHQVTQMGQEVILRCVPISNHLYFYWYRQILGQKVEFLVSFYNNEISEKSEIFDDQFSVERPDGSNFTLKIRSTKLEDSAMYFCASSGWGAGELFFGEGSRLTVL.

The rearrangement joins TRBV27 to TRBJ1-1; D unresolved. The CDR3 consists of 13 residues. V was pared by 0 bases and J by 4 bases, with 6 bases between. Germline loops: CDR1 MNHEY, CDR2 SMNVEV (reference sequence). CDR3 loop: CASSLSPPTEAFF. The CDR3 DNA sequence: TGTGCCAGCAGTTTATCTCCTCCCACTGAAGCTTTCTTT.

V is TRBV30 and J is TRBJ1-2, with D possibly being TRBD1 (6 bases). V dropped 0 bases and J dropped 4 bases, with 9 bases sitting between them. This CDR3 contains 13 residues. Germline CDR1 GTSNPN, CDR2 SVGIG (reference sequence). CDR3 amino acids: CAWSVKGVYGYTF. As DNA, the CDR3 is TGTGCCTGGAGTGTCAAGGGGGTCTATGGCTACACCTTC.

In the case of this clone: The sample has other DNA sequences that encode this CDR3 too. The CDR3 DNA is TGCAGTGCTAGAGATCGGGAAGGCTACACCTTC. This encodes CSARDREGYTF. The chain uses TRBV20-1 and TRBJ1-2; no definite D call. Trimming left V 0 bases short and J 8 bases short, with 7 bases between. The CDR3 has 11 amino acids. The germline V gene has CDR1 DFQATT and CDR2 SNEGSKA (reference sequence).

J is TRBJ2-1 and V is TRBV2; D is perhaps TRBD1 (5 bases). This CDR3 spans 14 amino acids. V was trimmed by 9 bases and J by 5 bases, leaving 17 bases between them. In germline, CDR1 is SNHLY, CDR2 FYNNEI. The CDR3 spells CASTIRTKHNEQFF. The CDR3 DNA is TGTGCCAGTACAATTCGGACAAAACACAATGAGCAGTTCTTC.

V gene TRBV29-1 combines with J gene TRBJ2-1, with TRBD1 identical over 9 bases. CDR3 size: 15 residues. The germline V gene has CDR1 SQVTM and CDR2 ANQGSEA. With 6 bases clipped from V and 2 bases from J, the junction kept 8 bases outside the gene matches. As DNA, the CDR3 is TGCAGCGTGGGGCACGACAGGGGGGCCTACAATGAGCAGTTCTTC. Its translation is CSVGHDRGAYNEQFF.

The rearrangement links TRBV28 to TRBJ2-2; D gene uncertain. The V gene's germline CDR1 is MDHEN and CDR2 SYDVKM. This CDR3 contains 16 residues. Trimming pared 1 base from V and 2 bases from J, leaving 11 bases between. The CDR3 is CASSLYGPNNTGELFF. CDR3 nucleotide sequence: TGTGCCAGCAGTTTATACGGACCTAACAACACCGGGGAGCTGTTTTTT.

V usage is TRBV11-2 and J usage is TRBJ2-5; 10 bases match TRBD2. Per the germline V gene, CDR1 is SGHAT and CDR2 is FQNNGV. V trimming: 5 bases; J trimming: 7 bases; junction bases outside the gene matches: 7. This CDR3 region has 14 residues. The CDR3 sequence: CASSQWTSGATQYF. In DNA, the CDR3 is TGTGCCAGCAGCCAGTGGACTAGCGGTGCGACCCAGTACTTC.

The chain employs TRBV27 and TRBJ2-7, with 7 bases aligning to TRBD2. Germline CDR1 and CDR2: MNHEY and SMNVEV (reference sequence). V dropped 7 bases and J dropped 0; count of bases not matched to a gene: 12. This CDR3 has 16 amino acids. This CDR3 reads CASTFRGEGSSYEQYF. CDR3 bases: TGTGCCAGCACCTTCCGGGGGGAGGGAAGCTCCTACGAGCAGTACTTC.

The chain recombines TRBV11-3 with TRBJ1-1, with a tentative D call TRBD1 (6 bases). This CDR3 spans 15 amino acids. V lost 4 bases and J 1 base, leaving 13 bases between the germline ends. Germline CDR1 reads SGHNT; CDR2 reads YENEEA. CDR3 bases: TGTGCCAGCAGCTCCGGACAGCCGGGGAACACTGAAGCTTTCTTT. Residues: CASSSGQPGNTEAFF.

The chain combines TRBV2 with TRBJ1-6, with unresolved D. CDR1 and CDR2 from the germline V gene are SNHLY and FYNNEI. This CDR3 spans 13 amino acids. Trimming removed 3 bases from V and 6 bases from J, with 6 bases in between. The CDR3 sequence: CASSEEINSPLHF. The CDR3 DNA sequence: TGTGCCAGCAGTGAGGAAATTAATTCACCCCTCCACTTT.

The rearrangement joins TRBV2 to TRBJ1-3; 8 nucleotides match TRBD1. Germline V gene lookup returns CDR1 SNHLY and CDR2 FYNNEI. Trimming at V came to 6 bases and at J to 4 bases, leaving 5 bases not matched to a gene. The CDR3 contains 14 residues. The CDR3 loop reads CASRETGVGNTIYF. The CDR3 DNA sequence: TGTGCCAGCAGGGAGACAGGGGTCGGAAACACCATATATTTT.

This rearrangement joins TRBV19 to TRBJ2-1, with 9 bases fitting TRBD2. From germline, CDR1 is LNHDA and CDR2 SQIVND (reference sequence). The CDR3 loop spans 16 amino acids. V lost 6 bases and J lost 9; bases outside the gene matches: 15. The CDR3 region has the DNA TGTGCCAGTAGCTTGCAGCGGGAGGTCGGCGGCAGTGAGCAGTTCTTC. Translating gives CASSLQREVGGSEQFF.

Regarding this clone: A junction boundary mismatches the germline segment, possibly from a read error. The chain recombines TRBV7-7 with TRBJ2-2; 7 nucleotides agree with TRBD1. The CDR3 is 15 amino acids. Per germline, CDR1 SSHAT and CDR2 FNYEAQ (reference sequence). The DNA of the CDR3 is TGTGCTAGCAGCCCCCTACAGGGGCCTGGCGGGGAGCTGTTTTTT. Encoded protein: CASSPLQGPGGELFF.

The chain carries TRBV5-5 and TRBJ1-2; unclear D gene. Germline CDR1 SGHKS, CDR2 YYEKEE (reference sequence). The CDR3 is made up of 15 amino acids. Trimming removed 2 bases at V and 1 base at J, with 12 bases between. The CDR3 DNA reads TGTGCCAGCAGCTTCCTCCCCGATCTTAACTATGGCTACACCTTC. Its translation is CASSFLPDLNYGYTF.

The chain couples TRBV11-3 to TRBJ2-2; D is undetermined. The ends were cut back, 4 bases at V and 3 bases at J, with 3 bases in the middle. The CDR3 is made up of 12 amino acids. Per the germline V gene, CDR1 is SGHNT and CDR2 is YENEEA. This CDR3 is CASSWDTGELFF. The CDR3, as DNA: TGTGCCAGCAGCTGGGACACCGGGGAGCTGTTTTTT.

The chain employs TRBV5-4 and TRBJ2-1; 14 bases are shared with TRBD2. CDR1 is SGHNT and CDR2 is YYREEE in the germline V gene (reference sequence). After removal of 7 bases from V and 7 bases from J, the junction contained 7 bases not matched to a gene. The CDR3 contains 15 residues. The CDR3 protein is CASFGLAGGGNEQFF. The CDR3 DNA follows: TGTGCCAGCTTCGGACTAGCGGGGGGAGGAAATGAGCAGTTCTTC.

The CDR3 reads CAWSFGDYRGFHGELFF. CDR3 bases: TGTGCCTGGAGTTTCGGGGACTACAGGGGATTCCACGGGGAGCTGTTTTTT. The V gene is TRBV30, the J gene TRBJ2-2; D may match TRBD1 or TRBD2 (7 bases each). Germline assignment: CDR1 GTSNPN and CDR2 SVGIG (reference sequence). The germline V and J ends were trimmed by 2 bases and 7 bases, with 23 bases remaining between them. The CDR3 loop spans 17 amino acids.

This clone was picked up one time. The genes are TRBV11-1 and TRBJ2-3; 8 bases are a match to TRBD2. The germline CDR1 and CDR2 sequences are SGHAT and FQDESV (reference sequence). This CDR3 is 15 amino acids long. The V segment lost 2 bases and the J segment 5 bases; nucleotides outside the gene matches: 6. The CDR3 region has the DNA TGTGCCAGCAGCTTAACGGGGGGGCAGAGAGATACGCAGTATTTT. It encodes CASSLTGGQRDTQYF.

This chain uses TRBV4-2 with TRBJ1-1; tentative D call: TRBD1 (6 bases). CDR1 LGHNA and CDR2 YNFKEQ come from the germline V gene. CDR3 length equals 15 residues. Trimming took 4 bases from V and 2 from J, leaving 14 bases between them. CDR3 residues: CASSRIGTPNTEAFF. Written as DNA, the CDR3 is TGTGCCAGCAGCCGAATAGGGACACCAAACACTGAAGCTTTCTTT.

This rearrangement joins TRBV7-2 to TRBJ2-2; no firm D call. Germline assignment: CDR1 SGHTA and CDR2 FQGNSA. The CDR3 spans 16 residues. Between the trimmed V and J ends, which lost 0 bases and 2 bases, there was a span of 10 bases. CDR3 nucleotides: TGTGCCAGCAGCTTAGCGGCTGTGCTAAACACCGGGGAGCTGTTTTTT. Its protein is CASSLAAVLNTGELFF. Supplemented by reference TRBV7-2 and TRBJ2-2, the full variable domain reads GAGVSQSPSNKVTEKGKDVELRCDPISGHTALYWYRQSLGQGLEFLIYFQGNSAPDKSGLPSDRFSAERTGGSVSTLTIQRTQQEDSAVYLCASSLAAVLNTGELFFGEGSRLTVL.

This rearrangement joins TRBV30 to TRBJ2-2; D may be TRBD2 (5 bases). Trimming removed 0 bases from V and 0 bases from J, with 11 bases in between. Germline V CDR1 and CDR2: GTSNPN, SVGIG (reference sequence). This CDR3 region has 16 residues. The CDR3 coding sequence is TGTGCCTGGAGTGTACGGGGTACACCGAACACCGGGGAGCTGTTTTTT. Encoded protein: CAWSVRGTPNTGELFF.

CDR3 amino acids: CASSLVPDVRNTEAFF. Here the CDR3 DNA reads TGCGCCAGCAGCTTGGTACCAGACGTTAGGAACACTGAAGCTTTCTTT. The chain employs TRBV5-1 and TRBJ1-1; D uncertain. Germline V gene lookup returns CDR1 SGHRS and CDR2 YFSETQ. The V gene lost 0 bases and the J gene lost 1 base, with 13 bases spanning the gap. CDR3 length: 16 amino acids.

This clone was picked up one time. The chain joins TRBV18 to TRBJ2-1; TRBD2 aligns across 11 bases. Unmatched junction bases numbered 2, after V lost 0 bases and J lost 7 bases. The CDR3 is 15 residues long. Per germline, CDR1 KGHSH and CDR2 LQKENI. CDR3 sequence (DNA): TGTGCCAGCTCACCACCATCTAGCGGGAGGAATGAGCAGTTCTTC. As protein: CASSPPSSGRNEQFF.